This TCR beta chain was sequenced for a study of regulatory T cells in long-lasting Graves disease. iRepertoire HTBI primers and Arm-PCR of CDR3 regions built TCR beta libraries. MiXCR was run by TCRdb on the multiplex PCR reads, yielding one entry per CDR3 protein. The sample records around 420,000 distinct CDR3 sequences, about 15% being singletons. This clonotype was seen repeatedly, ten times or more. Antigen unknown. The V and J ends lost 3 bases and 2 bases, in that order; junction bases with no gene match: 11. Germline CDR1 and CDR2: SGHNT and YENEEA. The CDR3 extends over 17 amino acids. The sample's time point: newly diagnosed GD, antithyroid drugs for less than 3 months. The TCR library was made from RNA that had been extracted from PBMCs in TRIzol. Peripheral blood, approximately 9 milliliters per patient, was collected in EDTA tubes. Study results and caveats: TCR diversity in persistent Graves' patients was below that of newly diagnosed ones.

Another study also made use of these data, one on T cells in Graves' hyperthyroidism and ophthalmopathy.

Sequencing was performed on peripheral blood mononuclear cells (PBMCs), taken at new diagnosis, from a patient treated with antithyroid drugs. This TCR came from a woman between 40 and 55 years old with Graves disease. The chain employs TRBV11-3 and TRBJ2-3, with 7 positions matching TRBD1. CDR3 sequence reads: CASSLSDRVQHTDTQYF. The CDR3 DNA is TGTGCCAGCAGCTTGTCCGACAGGGTCCAACACACAGATACGCAGTATTTT. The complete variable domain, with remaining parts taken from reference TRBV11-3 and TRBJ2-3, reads EAGVVQSPRYKIIEKKQPVAFWCNPISGHNTLYWYLQNLGQGPELLIRYENEEAVDDSQLPKDRFSAERLKGVDSTLKIQPAELGDSAVYLCASSLSDRVQHTDTQYFGPGTRLTVL.